This TCR beta chain was sequenced for a study of CD8 T cells in ankylosing spondylitis. This clonotype was seen more than once but under ten times. What it binds is not known. A single record per CDR3 protein comes from TCRdb applying MiXCR to the 5' RACE reads. The table has fewer than 400,000 distinct CDR3 sequences, 20% to 25% seen once; the top ten hold around 16%. Broader study findings: Roughly eight highly homologous variants formed a TCR beta motif that appeared characteristic of ankylosing spondylitis blood.

Losses at the gene ends were 7 bases for V and 7 bases for J; bases not matched to a gene: 11. This CDR3 has 16 residues. CDR1 is MNHNS, CDR2 SASEGT, per germline. This clonotype was obtained from a male donor with ankylosing spondylitis. The chain employs TRBV6-1 and TRBJ2-1, with 12 bases matching TRBD2. The source material was blood, either unsorted or a sorted T cell fraction (not recorded which). The CDR3 protein is CASTDGGLAGRNEQFF. The CDR3 DNA sequence: TGTGCCAGCACCGATGGGGGACTAGCGGGTAGAAATGAGCAGTTCTTC.